This T cell receptor (beta chain) appears in the sequencing data of a study of PD-1 blockade in classical Hodgkin lymphoma (dated by TCRdb to 2020 to 2022). General notes on the study: Nivolumab dosing was 3 mg/kg intravenously every 2 weeks, continuing until either disease progression or unacceptable toxicity. The study used CyTOF and TCR beta sequencing to define a peripheral blood immune signature of response to PD-1 blockade in classical Hodgkin lymphoma. The research as a whole found: The study covered only a single clinical trial cohort, and the causes of the repertoire differences, possibly disease activity or prior therapy, were still not defined. By C4D1, a significant rise was seen in CD4+ TCR diversity but not in CD8+ TCR diversity (p=0.0027 vs p=0.16), and the rise was most apparent among complete responders (p=0.02). Patients starting nivolumab less than 1 year after ASCT had lower diversity and were excluded from later analyses to avoid confounding by immune reconstitution. Among trial patients, those achieving complete response had baseline diversity similar to that of newly diagnosed patients, while diversity was significantly lower in partial responders and progressors. Baseline TCR diversity was reported to be lower in newly diagnosed patients than in healthy donors, and even lower in relapsed/refractory patients.

Genomic DNA was isolated using the Qiagen DNeasy kit from unsorted PBMCs as well as from negatively selected CD4+ and CD8+ fractions. Amplification of TCR beta CDR3 regions was done by immunoSEQ multiplex PCR with primers that anneal to V and J segments. A synthetic immune receptor repertoire was used to minimize amplification bias, and remaining bias was computationally removed after sequencing. On the authors' methods: Repertoire diversity was quantified as the Shannon entropy index using custom Python scripts. Unsorted, CD4+ and CD8+ repertoires were examined separately, except in combined analyses, for which CD4+ and CD8+ sequences were merged in silico. A clone counted as expanded when the clone's frequency after treatment rose at least 2-fold relative to C1D1, and clones undetected at baseline were given a pseudocount of 0.5. Clones with 0 or 1 copy at C1D1 were classified as singleton clones, and clones with 2 or more copies were classified as non-singleton clones. By matching protein sequences in sorted samples from the same patient, clones expanded in unsorted samples were annotated as CD4+, CD8+ or unknown. Wilcoxon tests were applied to paired samples to test diversity changes from C1D1 to C4D1. This immuneACCESS table, as held by TCRdb, lists in-frame sequences with V and J called but not all clones. Of the missing ones, under half trace to an unresolved V gene in checked studies; the others have no known cause. Clone size and the V and J calls come from that table; the DNA yielded D and trimming. This sample has 37,000 or so clones in its table, and around nine tenths of those were observed once. Together, the top ten hold about 7.4% of the sample.

Interpreted using the paper, the time point label stands for: cycle 2 day 1 (C2D1) of nivolumab. Every trial patient had relapsed following autologous stem cell transplantation, and prior brentuximab vedotin exposure was what differed among cohorts A, B and C. A total of fewer than 65 patients with relapsed/refractory classical Hodgkin lymphoma made up the trial cohort, and each patient's best overall response was complete response, partial response or progressive disease. Single-agent nivolumab was administered to trial patients in the multi-cohort phase II CheckMate 205 trial. An independent review committee assessed best overall response by applying the 2007 International Working Group response criteria. PBMCs from the trial were collected at three points: immediately before nivolumab initiation (C1D1), and during therapy at cycle 2 day 1 and cycle 4 day 1. After peripheral blood was drawn into 8 mL Vacutainer Cell Preparation Tubes, PBMCs were isolated by centrifugation and then cryopreserved.

As concerns this clone: What antigen it recognizes has not been identified. The sample holds no much larger clone one base away, and base qualities are not on file.

The germline V gene supplies CDR1 MGHRA and CDR2 YSYEKL. The junction shows trimming of 4 bases on V and 0 bases on J, plus 13 bases between the germline ends. Inclusive of the bounding cysteine and phenylalanine, the CDR3 is 17 residues long. Only the CDR3 DNA is retained, 51 bases long and in frame from the first base. The chain is encoded by TRBV4-1 joined to TRBJ2-6; TRBD1 is possibly the D segment (6 matching bases). This receptor was identified in a human donor with classical Hodgkin lymphoma. The material was peripheral blood mononuclear cells (PBMCs), obtained before the second cycle of nivolumab. The nucleotide sequence reads TGCGCCAGCAGCCGGGACGGACAGCTCTCTGGGGCCAACGTCCTGACTTTC. Translated, this gives CASSRDGQLSGANVLTF.